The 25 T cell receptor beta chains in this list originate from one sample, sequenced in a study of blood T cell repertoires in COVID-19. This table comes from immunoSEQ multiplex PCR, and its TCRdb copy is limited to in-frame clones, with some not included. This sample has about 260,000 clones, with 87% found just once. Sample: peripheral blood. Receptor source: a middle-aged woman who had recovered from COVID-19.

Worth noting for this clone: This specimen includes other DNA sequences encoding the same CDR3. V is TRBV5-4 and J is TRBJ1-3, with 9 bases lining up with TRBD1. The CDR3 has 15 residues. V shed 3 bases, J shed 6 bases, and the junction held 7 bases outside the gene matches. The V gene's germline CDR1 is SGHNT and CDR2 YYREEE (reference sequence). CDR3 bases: TGTGCCAGCAGCTCCCCGGGACAGGGTACAAACACCATATATTTT. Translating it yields CASSSPGQGTNTIYF.

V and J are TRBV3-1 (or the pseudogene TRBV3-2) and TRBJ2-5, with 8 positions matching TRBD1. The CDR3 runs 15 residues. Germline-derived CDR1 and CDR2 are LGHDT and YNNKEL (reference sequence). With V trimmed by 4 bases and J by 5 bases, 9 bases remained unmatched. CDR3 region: CASSLRQGPGETQYF. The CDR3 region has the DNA TGTGCCAGCAGCCTCAGACAGGGGCCGGGGGAGACCCAGTACTTC.

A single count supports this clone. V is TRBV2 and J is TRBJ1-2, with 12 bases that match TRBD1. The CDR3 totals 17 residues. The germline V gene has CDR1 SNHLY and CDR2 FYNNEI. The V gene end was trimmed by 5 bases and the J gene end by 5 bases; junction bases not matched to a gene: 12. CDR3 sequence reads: CASSKGQGALTVYGYTF. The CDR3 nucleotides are TGTGCCAGCAGTAAGGGACAGGGGGCCCTAACAGTTTATGGCTACACCTTC.

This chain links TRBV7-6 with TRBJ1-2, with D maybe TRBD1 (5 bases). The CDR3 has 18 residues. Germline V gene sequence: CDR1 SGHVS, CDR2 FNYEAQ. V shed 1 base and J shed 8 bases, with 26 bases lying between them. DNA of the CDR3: TGTGCCAGCAGCTTAGGGGCAGAGATTACTTCGCCGGAGGGGGGCTACACCTTC. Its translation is CASSLGAEITSPEGGYTF.

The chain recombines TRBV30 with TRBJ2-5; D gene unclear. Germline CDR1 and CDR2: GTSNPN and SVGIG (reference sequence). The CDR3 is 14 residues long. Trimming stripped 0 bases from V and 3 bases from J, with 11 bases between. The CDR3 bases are TGTGCCTGGAGTGTACTTCAGGCAGAAGAGACCCAGTACTTC. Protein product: CAWSVLQAEETQYF.

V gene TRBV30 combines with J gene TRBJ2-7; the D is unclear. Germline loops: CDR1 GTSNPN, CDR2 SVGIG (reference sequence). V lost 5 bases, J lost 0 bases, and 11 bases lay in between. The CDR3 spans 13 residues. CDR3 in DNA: TGTGCCTGGGGAATTCAGTACTCCTACGAGCAGTACTTC. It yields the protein CAWGIQYSYEQYF. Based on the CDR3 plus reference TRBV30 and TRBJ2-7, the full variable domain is SQTIHQWPATLVQPVGSPLSLECTVEGTSNPNLYWYRQAAGRGLQLLFYSVGIGQISSEVPQNLSASRPQDRQFILSSKKLLLSDSGFYLCAWGIQYSYEQYFGPGTRLTVT.

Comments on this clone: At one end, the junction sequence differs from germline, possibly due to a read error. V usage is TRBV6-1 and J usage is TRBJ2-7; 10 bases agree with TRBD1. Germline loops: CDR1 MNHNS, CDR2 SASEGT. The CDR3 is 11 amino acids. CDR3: CASSEYGTGDF. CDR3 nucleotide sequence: TGTGCCAGCAGTGAGTATGGGACAGGGGACTTC.

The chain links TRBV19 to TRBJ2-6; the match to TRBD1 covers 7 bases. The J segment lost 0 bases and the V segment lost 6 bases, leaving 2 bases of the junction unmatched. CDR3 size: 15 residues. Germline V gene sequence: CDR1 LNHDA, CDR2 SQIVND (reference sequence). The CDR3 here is CASRSGGSGANVLTF. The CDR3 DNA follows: TGTGCCAGTAGATCAGGGGGCTCTGGGGCCAACGTCCTGACTTTC.

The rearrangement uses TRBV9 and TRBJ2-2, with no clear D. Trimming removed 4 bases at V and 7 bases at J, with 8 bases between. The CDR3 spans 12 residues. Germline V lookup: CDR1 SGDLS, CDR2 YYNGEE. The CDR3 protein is CASSPSVGELFF. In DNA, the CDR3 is TGTGCCAGCAGCCCGTCGGTCGGGGAGCTGTTTTTT.

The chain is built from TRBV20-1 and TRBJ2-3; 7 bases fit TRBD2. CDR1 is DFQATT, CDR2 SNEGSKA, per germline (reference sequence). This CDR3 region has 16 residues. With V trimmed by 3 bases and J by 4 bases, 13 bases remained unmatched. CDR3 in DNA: TGCAGTGCTAGTCCGACTGGACTAGGAGGGGCAGATACGCAGTATTTT. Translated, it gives CSASPTGLGGADTQYF.

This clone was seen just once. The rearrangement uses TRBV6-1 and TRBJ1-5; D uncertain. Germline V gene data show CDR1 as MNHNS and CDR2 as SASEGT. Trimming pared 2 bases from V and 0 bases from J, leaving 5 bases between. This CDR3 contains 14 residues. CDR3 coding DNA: TGTGCCAGCAGTGAATACTATAGCAATCAGCCCCAGCATTTT. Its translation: CASSEYYSNQPQHF.

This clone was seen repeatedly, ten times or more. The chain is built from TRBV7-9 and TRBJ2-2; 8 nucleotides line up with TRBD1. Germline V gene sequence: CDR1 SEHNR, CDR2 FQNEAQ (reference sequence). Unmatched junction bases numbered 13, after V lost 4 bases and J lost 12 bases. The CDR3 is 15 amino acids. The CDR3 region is CASSSPDRDPGKLFF. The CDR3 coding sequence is TGTGCCAGCAGCTCCCCGGACAGGGACCCGGGGAAGCTGTTTTTT.

The CDR3 protein is CSVRGAGGFANYGYTF. CDR3 nucleotides: TGCAGCGTTCGGGGGGCAGGGGGCTTCGCTAACTATGGCTACACCTTC. The chain joins TRBV29-1 to TRBJ1-2, with 8 nucleotides matching TRBD1. The CDR3 consists of 16 residues. Germline CDR1 and CDR2: SQVTM and ANQGSEA. The J segment lost 0 bases and the V segment lost 5 bases, leaving 11 bases of the junction unmatched.

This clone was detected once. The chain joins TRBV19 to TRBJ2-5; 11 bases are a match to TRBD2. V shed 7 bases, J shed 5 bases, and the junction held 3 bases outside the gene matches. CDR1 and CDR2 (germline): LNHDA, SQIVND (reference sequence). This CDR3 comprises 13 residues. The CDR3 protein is CASTRLAGETQYF. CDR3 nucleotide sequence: TGTGCCAGTACCCGACTAGCGGGGGAGACCCAGTACTTC.

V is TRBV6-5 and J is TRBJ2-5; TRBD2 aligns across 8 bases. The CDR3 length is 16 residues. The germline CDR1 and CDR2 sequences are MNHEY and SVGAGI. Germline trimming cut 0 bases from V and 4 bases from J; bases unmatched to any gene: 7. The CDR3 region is CASSYSSGGTPETQYF. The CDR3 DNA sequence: TGTGCCAGCAGTTACTCCAGCGGGGGCACTCCAGAGACCCAGTACTTC.

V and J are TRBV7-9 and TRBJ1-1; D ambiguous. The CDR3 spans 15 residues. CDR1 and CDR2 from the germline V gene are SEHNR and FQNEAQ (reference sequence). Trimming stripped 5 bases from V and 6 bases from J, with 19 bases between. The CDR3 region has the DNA TGTGCCAGCAGCCAAGTAGCGACAAGGCGGGCTGAAGCTTTCTTT. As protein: CASSQVATRRAEAFF. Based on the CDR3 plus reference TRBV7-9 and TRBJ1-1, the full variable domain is DTGVSQNPRHKITKRGQNVTFRCDPISEHNRLYWYRQTLGQGPEFLTYFQNEAQLEKSRLLSDRFSAERPKGSFSTLEIQRTEQGDSAMYLCASSQVATRRAEAFFGQGTRLTVV.

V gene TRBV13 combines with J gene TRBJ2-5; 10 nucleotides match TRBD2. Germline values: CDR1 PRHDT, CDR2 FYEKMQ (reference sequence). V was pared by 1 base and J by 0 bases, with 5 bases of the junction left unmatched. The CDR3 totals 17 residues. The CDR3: CASSLASLAGDQETQYF. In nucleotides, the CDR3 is TGTGCCAGCAGCTTAGCCTCTCTAGCGGGGGACCAAGAGACCCAGTACTTC.

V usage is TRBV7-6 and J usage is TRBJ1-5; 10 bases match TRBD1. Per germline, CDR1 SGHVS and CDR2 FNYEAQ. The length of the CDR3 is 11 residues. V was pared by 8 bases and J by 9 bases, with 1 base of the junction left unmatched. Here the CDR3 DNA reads TGTGCCAGCGGGGACAGGGGGCCCCAGCATTTT. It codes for CASGDRGPQHF.

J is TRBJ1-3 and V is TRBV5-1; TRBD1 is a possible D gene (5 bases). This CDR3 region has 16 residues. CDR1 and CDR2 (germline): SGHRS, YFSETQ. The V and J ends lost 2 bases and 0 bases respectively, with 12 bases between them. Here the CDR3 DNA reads TGCGCCAGCAGCTTAAGGGGCAGGGACTCTGGAAACACCATATATTTT. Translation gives CASSLRGRDSGNTIYF. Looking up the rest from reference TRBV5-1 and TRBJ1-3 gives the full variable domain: KAGVTQTPRYLIKTRGQQVTLSCSPISGHRSVSWYQQTPGQGLQFLFEYFSETQRNKGNFPGRFSGRQFSNSRSEMNVSTLELGDSALYLCASSLRGRDSGNTIYFGEGSWLTVV.

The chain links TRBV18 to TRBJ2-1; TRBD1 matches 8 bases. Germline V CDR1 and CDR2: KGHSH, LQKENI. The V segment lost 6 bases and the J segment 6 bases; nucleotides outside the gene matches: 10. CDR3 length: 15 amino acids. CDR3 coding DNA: TGTGCCAGCTCCGGGACAGGCCTTCGCAGCAATGAGCAGTTCTTC. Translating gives CASSGTGLRSNEQFF.

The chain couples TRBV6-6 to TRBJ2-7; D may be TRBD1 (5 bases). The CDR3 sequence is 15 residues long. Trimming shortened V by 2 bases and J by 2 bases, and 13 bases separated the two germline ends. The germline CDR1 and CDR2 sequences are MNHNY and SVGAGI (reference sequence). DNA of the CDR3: TGTGCCAGCAGTTACGGACACTTAACCACCTACGAGCAGTACTTC. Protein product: CASSYGHLTTYEQYF.

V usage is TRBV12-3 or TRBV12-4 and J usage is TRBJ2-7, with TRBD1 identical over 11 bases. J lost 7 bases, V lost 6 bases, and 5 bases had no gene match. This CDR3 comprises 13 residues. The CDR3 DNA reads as TGTGCCAGCAGCACGGACAGGGGGCGAGAGCAGTACTTC. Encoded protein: CASSTDRGREQYF.

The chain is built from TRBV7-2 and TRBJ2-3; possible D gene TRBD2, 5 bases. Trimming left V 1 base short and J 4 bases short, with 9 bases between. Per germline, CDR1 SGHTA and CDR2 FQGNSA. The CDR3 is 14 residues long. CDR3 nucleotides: TGTGCCAGCAGCTTAGTGGACTGGTCAGATACGCAGTATTTT. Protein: CASSLVDWSDTQYF.

CDR3 DNA sequence: TGTGCCAGCAGTCCCCCGAGACTAGCGGGACGGGCCTACAATGAGCAGTTCTTC. Protein product: CASSPPRLAGRAYNEQFF. V is TRBV28 and J is TRBJ2-1; 11 nucleotides line up with TRBD2. Germline trimming cut 5 bases from V and 2 bases from J; bases unmatched to any gene: 11. The CDR3 runs 18 residues. Germline V gene sequence: CDR1 MDHEN, CDR2 SYDVKM.

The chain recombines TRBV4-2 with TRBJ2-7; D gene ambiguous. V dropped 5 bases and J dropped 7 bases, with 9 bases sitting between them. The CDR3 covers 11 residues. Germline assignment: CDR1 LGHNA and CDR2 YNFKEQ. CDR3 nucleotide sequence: TGTGCCAGCAGCAAGCTAGGAGAGCAGTACTTC. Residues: CASSKLGEQYF.